This T cell receptor beta chain was profiled in a study of radiotherapy plus CTLA-4 blockade in lung cancer (dated by TCRdb to between 2018 and 2020). Study-level background: Objective responses were observed in around 20% of enrolled patients, and disease control was achieved in 31%. The full study reports these points: TCR clones derived from tumors expanded in peripheral blood after treatment with radiotherapy and ipilimumab. The strongest predictors of response were reported to be early dynamic shifts in blood T cell clones along with a rise in serum interferon-beta following radiation.

Notes on this clone: Its antigen remains unidentified. A read error may produce the germline difference seen at one junction end.

Libraries were built with the immunoSEQ multiplex PCR assay. Drawn from immuneACCESS, this table holds only the in-frame rearrangements with V and J called that TCRdb kept. Clones are partly lost; checked studies trace under half to an unresolved V gene and leave the rest unexplained. For this sample the table gives about 95,000 clones, of which about four fifths were detected only once. More than 0.75% of the sample comes from the top ten. The study evaluated CTLA-4 blockade (ipilimumab) given together with focal radiation therapy in patients who had chemo-refractory metastatic non-small-cell lung cancer. Spanning cysteine to phenylalanine, the CDR3 consists of 12 amino acids. The read is trimmed to its CDR3 DNA, 36 bases read in frame from base 1. CDR1 and CDR2, looked up from the germline V gene, are MDHEN and SYDVKM.

The chain links TRBV28 with TRBJ1-2; the D gene is perhaps TRBD1, on 6 matching bases. Here the sequenced sample was peripheral blood, taken from a patient treated with radiotherapy plus ipilimumab. The clonotype originates from a human donor with non-small cell lung cancer who had stable disease on radiotherapy plus ipilimumab. The DNA reads TGTGCCAGCAGTCCGGGGGGCGGCTATGCAGTCTTC. Its amino acids are CASSPGGGYAVF.